The rows below give T cell receptor beta chains drawn from one sample of a study of blood T cell repertoires in COVID-19. Libraries were prepared by immunoSEQ multiplex PCR; TCRdb keeps only in-frame clonotypes and omits some of them. This sample has about 310,000 clones; under 90% occur once, and the top ten carry roughly a tenth. Sequencing was carried out using PBMCs or T cells enriched from blood (not recorded which). The receptors originated from a woman aged 25 to 39 who had recovered from COVID-19. Each CDR3 is given with its conserved first and last residue. Fields, in order: clone size, V gene, J gene, D gene, CDR3 DNA, CDR3 protein. The D gene is left open where the match is weak. The listing skips clone size in some rows; elsewhere it reads once, few, many or a size class.

abundance: -; v_gene: TRBV7-6; j_gene: TRBJ2-7; d_gene: -; CDR3nt: TGTGCCAGCAGCTCTGGACAGCCCCGGTCCCTTTACGAGCAGTACTTC; CDR3aa: CASSSGQPRSLYEQYF
abundance: -; v_gene: TRBV7-8; j_gene: TRBJ2-7; d_gene: -; CDR3nt: TGTGCCAGCAGCCACCGGAGCGACGAGCAGTACTTC; CDR3aa: CASSHRSDEQYF
abundance: -; v_gene: TRBV11-2; j_gene: TRBJ1-2; d_gene: -; CDR3nt: TGTGCCAGCAGCTCTCGCCGTTCGCGGGGCAACTATGGCTACACCTTC; CDR3aa: CASSSRRSRGNYGYTF
abundance: -; v_gene: TRBV4-2; j_gene: TRBJ2-3; d_gene: -; CDR3nt: TGTGCCAGCAGCCAACTAATGACAGATACGCAGTATTTT; CDR3aa: CASSQLMTDTQYF
abundance: -; v_gene: TRBV5-1; j_gene: TRBJ2-7; d_gene: TRBD1; CDR3nt: TGCGCCAGCAGCTCGACAGGGGGGTCCTACGAGCAGTACTTC; CDR3aa: CASSSTGGSYEQYF
abundance: -; v_gene: TRBV18; j_gene: TRBJ2-2; d_gene: TRBD1; CDR3nt: TGTGCCAGCTCACGACAGGGGGACACCGGGGAGCTGTTTTTT; CDR3aa: CASSRQGDTGELFF
abundance: -; v_gene: TRBV6-4; j_gene: TRBJ1-5; d_gene: TRBD1; CDR3nt: TGTGCCAGCAGCCTATACAGGGGGGATCAGCCCCAGCATTTT; CDR3aa: CASSLYRGDQPQHF
abundance: -; v_gene: TRBV6-5; j_gene: TRBJ1-2; d_gene: TRBD1; CDR3nt: TGTGCCAGCAGTTCCACACCGGGACAGGAGGGCTATGGCTACACCTTC; CDR3aa: CASSSTPGQEGYGYTF
abundance: -; v_gene: TRBV7-2; j_gene: TRBJ2-2; d_gene: TRBD2; CDR3nt: TGTGCCAGCAGAATAGCGGGAGTAGTTACCGGGGAGCTGTTTTTT; CDR3aa: CASRIAGVVTGELFF
abundance: -; v_gene: TRBV13; j_gene: TRBJ2-3; d_gene: TRBD2; CDR3nt: TGTGCCAGCAGCTCTGGACTAGCGGGAAGCACAGATACGCAGTATTTT; CDR3aa: CASSSGLAGSTDTQYF
abundance: -; v_gene: TRBV19; j_gene: TRBJ1-1; d_gene: TRBD1; CDR3nt: TGTGCCAGTAGTATGGATGGGACAGAGAGGAACACTGAAGCTTTCTTT; CDR3aa: CASSMDGTERNTEAFF
abundance: -; v_gene: TRBV20-1; j_gene: TRBJ2-5; d_gene: -; CDR3nt: TGCAGTGGGGACTTAGAAGAGACCCAGTACTTC; CDR3aa: CSGDLEETQYF
abundance: -; v_gene: TRBV7-3; j_gene: TRBJ1-2; d_gene: -; CDR3nt: TGTGCCAGCAGCCCCTCAGGGGTTGACGGCTACACCTTC; CDR3aa: CASSPSGVDGYTF
abundance: once; v_gene: TRBV4-1; j_gene: TRBJ1-1; d_gene: -; CDR3nt: TGCGCCAGCAGCCAGAGAGACAGGAGCTACATGAACACTGAAGCTTTCTTT; CDR3aa: CASSQRDRSYMNTEAFF
abundance: -; v_gene: TRBV9; j_gene: TRBJ1-2; d_gene: -; CDR3nt: TGTGCCAGCAGCGCCTCCGGGGGTGATGGGGGCTACACCTTC; CDR3aa: CASSASGGDGGYTF
abundance: -; v_gene: TRBV7-2; j_gene: TRBJ1-3; d_gene: -; CDR3nt: TGTGCCAGCAGCTTAATCGGGGGAACAGGCTCTGGAAACACCATATATTTT; CDR3aa: CASSLIGGTGSGNTIYF
abundance: -; v_gene: TRBV3-1/TRBV3-2; j_gene: TRBJ2-7; d_gene: TRBD1; CDR3nt: TGTGCCAGCAGCCTGGGACAGGCGAGGGGCGAGCAGTACTTC; CDR3aa: CASSLGQARGEQYF
abundance: -; v_gene: TRBV9; j_gene: TRBJ1-4; d_gene: -; CDR3nt: TGTGCCAGCAGCGTAGTGGGGAGCCCAAATGAAAAACTGTTTTTT; CDR3aa: CASSVVGSPNEKLFF
abundance: -; v_gene: TRBV5-4; j_gene: TRBJ1-1; d_gene: -; CDR3nt: TGTGCCAGCAGCCCGGGGGGTGCCGGGACATTCTTGGAAGCTTTCTTT; CDR3aa: CASSPGGAGTFLEAFF
abundance: -; v_gene: TRBV12-3/TRBV12-4; j_gene: TRBJ1-6; d_gene: -; CDR3nt: TGTGCCAGCAGTACCACGGGATCCGCACCCCTCCACTTT; CDR3aa: CASSTTGSAPLHF
abundance: once; v_gene: TRBV4-2; j_gene: TRBJ1-1; d_gene: TRBD1; CDR3nt: TGTGCCAGCATCAATGCCCGGGACAGGGGGGAAGGAGCTTTCTTT; CDR3aa: CASINARDRGEGAFF
abundance: -; v_gene: TRBV5-1; j_gene: TRBJ1-5; d_gene: TRBD1; CDR3nt: TGCGCCAGCAGCTTGGGGACAGGGGGCGTTCAGCCCCAGCATTTT; CDR3aa: CASSLGTGGVQPQHF
abundance: -; v_gene: TRBV7-9; j_gene: TRBJ2-5; d_gene: -; CDR3nt: TGTGCCAGCAGCTACACGACAGGCCCGAGAGAGACCCAGTACTTC; CDR3aa: CASSYTTGPRETQYF
abundance: -; v_gene: TRBV5-4; j_gene: TRBJ2-5; d_gene: TRBD2; CDR3nt: TGTGCCAGCAGCAACGGACTAGCGGTACAAGAGACCCAGTACTTC; CDR3aa: CASSNGLAVQETQYF
abundance: -; v_gene: TRBV19; j_gene: TRBJ1-1; d_gene: -; CDR3nt: TGTGCCAGTATACCAGGGGCAAGCACTGAAGCTTTCTTT; CDR3aa: CASIPGASTEAFF
abundance: -; v_gene: TRBV6-5; j_gene: TRBJ1-3; d_gene: TRBD1; CDR3nt: TGTGCCAGCAGTTACTCTCGACAGGGTGGAAACACCATATATTTT; CDR3aa: CASSYSRQGGNTIYF
abundance: once; v_gene: TRBV28; j_gene: TRBJ1-6; d_gene: TRBD1; CDR3nt: TGTGCCAGCAGTTTAGTGGGACAGGGGCGACCCAGCTCCTATAATTCACCCCTCCACTTT; CDR3aa: CASSLVGQGRPSSYNSPLHF
abundance: -; v_gene: TRBV5-1; j_gene: TRBJ2-1; d_gene: TRBD2; CDR3nt: TGCGCCAGCAGCTTACTAGCGGGAGAATACAATGAGCAGTTCTTC; CDR3aa: CASSLLAGEYNEQFF
abundance: few; v_gene: TRBV11-2; j_gene: TRBJ1-2; d_gene: TRBD1; CDR3nt: TGTGCCAGCAGCACTAAAGCAGGGGGTGACTATGGCTACACCTTC; CDR3aa: CASSTKAGGDYGYTF
abundance: -; v_gene: TRBV27; j_gene: TRBJ2-7; d_gene: TRBD1; CDR3nt: TGTGCCAGCAGTTTGGGACAGGGTGTCTCCTACGAGCAGTACTTC; CDR3aa: CASSLGQGVSYEQYF
abundance: -; v_gene: TRBV10-2; j_gene: TRBJ2-7; d_gene: TRBD1; CDR3nt: TGCGCCAGCACAGACAGGGGATGGTACGAGCAGTACTTC; CDR3aa: CASTDRGWYEQYF
abundance: -; v_gene: TRBV7-9; j_gene: TRBJ2-1; d_gene: -; CDR3nt: TGTGCCAGCAGCCCCGGACAGTTCAATGAGCAGTTCTTC; CDR3aa: CASSPGQFNEQFF
abundance: -; v_gene: TRBV7-2; j_gene: TRBJ2-1; d_gene: TRBD2; CDR3nt: TGTGCCAGCAGCGGCGGGACTAGCGGGTTCAATGAGCAGTTCTTC; CDR3aa: CASSGGTSGFNEQFF
abundance: -; v_gene: TRBV5-1; j_gene: TRBJ2-7; d_gene: TRBD1; CDR3nt: TGCGCCAGCAGCCTAACGACAGGGAACGAGCAGTACTTC; CDR3aa: CASSLTTGNEQYF
abundance: -; v_gene: TRBV9; j_gene: TRBJ1-2; d_gene: -; CDR3nt: TGTGCCAGCAGCTCCGGGTTGCTTCGCGGCTACACCTTC; CDR3aa: CASSSGLLRGYTF
abundance: -; v_gene: TRBV28; j_gene: TRBJ2-7; d_gene: -; CDR3nt: TGTGCCAGCAGTCATGGGGGGACAGCCTACGAGCAGTACTTC; CDR3aa: CASSHGGTAYEQYF
abundance: -; v_gene: TRBV5-6; j_gene: TRBJ2-7; d_gene: -; CDR3nt: TGTGCCAGCAGCTTGGGGCTCTACGAGCAGTACTTC; CDR3aa: CASSLGLYEQYF
abundance: -; v_gene: TRBV7-9; j_gene: TRBJ2-7; d_gene: TRBD2; CDR3nt: TGTGCCAGCAGCAAAGGACTAGCAGTAGTTTGGGAGCAGTACTTC; CDR3aa: CASSKGLAVVWEQYF
abundance: -; v_gene: TRBV5-1; j_gene: TRBJ1-4; d_gene: -; CDR3nt: TGCGCCAGCAGCTTGGAGGGGTCAACTAATGAAAAACTGTTTTTT; CDR3aa: CASSLEGSTNEKLFF
abundance: -; v_gene: TRBV3-1/TRBV3-2; j_gene: TRBJ2-5; d_gene: -; CDR3nt: TGTGCCAGCCACACCAAACAGGAGACCCAGTACTTC; CDR3aa: CASHTKQETQYF